This T cell receptor (beta chain) was sequenced in a study of cytomegalovirus exposure and HLA in healthy donors. 60 Vbeta and 13 Jbeta primers were used in PCR. The method was immunoSEQ multiplex PCR; TCRdb's version includes in-frame clones alone and lacks a portion of them. The table has around 120,000 clones, approximately 70% seen once. Points on this clone: Its antigen remains unknown.

CDR3 size: 13 residues. V was pared by 6 bases and J by 2 bases, with 2 bases of the junction left unmatched. CDR1 is SQVTM and CDR2 is ANQGSEA in the germline V gene. Study results and limitations: Follow-up analysis later connected one missense variant in DCLRE1C with trimming of TCR beta V- and J-genes. 87-base-pair reads could not separate some V segments, including TRBV6-2 and TRBV6-3. A prior analysis recorded that most TCR beta V segments were productive about 87% or about 30% of the time.

Sequenced: PBMCs. This sequence originates from a woman aged 40 to 50 in good health and CMV-seropositive. This sequence joins TRBV29-1 and TRBJ2-5; 11 bases match TRBD2. The DNA for the CDR3 is TGCAGCGTCGGGACTAGCGGTCAAGAGACCCAGTACTTC. Its protein product is CSVGTSGQETQYF.